This TCR beta chain comes out of a study of blood T cell repertoires in COVID-19. On the study more broadly: Donors in the United States, Italy and Spain gave samples during acute or convalescent COVID-19. T cells, B-cell-depleted T cells, or PBMCs provided the cDNA or gDNA that served as material.

Profiling relied on immunoSEQ multiplex PCR, and the TCRdb table lists in-frame clones only, not all of them. Of some 110,000 clones listed, around 85% are singletons. The ends were cut back, 5 bases at V and 4 bases at J, with 21 bases in the middle. Germline V lookup: CDR1 MNHEY, CDR2 SMNVEV (reference sequence). CDR3 length: 16 residues. The clonotype comes from a man between 65 and 85 years old who had recovered from COVID-19. The chain links TRBV27 to TRBJ2-7; weak D call: TRBD1 (6 bases). Sequenced material: peripheral blood. The CDR3 sequence is CASSPMTGRVGYEQYF. The CDR3 DNA reads TGTGCCAGCAGTCCAATGACAGGCCGGGTTGGTTACGAGCAGTACTTC.